This T cell receptor beta chain was documented in a study of control samples from healthy donors and cancer patients. Trimming stripped 10 bases from V and 0 bases from J, with 12 bases between. The CDR3 runs 13 residues. Germline V gene lookup returns CDR1 WSHSY and CDR2 SAAADI. The repertoire was sequenced with immunoSEQ multiplex PCR; TCRdb's copy has only in-frame clones and lacks some. Here the sample spans more than 70,000 clones, about nine tenths being singletons. This sequence joins TRBV10-2 and TRBJ1-1; D gene ambiguous. This TCR was sampled from a woman aged 30 to 39 in good health. The sample taken for sequencing was blood. The CDR3 bases are TGCGCCACCGGACTGAGCATGAACACTGAAGCTTTCTTT. Protein product: CATGLSMNTEAFF.